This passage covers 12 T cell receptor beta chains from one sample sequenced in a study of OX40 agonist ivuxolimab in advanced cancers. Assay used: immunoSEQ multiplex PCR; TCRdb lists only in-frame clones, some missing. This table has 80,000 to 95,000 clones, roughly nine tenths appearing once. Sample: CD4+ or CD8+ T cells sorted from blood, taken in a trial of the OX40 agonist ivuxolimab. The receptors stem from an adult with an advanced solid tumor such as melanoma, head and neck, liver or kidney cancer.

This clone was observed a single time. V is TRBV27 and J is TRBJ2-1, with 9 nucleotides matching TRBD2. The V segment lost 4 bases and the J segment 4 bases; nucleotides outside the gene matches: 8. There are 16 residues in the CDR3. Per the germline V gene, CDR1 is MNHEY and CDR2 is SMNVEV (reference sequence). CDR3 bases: TGTGCCAGCAGTTATCGGCGACTAGCGGCTTACAATGAGCAGTTCTTC. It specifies CASSYRRLAAYNEQFF.

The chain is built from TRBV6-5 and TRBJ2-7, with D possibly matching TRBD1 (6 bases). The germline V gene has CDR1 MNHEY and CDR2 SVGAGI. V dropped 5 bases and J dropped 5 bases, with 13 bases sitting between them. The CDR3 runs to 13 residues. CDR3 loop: CASSITGTHEQYF. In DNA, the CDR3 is TGTGCCAGCAGTATAACAGGGACCCACGAGCAGTACTTC.

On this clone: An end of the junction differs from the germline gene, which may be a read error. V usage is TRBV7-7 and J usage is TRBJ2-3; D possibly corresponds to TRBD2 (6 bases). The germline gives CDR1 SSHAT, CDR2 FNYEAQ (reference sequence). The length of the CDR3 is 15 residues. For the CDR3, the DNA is TGTGCTAGCAGCTTATCGGGAGAGAGGACAGATACGCAGTATTTT. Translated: CASSLSGERTDTQYF.

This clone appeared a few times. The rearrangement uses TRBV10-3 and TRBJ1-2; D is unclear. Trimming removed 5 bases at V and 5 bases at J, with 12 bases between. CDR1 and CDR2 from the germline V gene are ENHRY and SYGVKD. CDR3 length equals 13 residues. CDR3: CAISPGSLYGYTF. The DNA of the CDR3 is TGTGCCATCAGTCCAGGTTCTCTTTATGGCTACACCTTC.

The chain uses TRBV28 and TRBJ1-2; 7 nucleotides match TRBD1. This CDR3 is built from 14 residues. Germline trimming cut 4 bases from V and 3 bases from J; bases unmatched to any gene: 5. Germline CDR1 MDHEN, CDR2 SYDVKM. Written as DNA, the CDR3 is TGTGCCAGCAGTTCGGGGACAGTCGACTATGGCTACACCTTC. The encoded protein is CASSSGTVDYGYTF.

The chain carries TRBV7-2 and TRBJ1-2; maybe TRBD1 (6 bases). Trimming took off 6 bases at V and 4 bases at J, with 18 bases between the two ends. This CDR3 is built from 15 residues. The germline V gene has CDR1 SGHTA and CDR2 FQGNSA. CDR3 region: CASRTNQQGSYGYTF. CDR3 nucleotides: TGTGCCAGCAGGACCAACCAACAGGGTAGCTATGGCTACACCTTC. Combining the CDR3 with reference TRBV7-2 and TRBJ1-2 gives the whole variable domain GAGVSQSPSNKVTEKGKDVELRCDPISGHTALYWYRQSLGQGLEFLIYFQGNSAPDKSGLPSDRFSAERTGGSVSTLTIQRTQQEDSAVYLCASRTNQQGSYGYTFGSGTRLTVV.

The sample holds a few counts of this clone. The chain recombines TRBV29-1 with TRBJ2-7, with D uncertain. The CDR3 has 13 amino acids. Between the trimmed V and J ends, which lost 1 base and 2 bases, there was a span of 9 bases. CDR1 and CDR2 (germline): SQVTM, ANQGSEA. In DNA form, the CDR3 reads TGCAGCGTTGAAGGGGGATTCACCTACGAGCAGTACTTC. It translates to CSVEGGFTYEQYF.

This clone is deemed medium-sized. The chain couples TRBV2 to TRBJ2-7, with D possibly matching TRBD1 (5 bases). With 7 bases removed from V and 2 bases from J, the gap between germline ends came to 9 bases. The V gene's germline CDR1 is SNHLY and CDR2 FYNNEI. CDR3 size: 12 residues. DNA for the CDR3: TGTGCCAGCACAGGGCACACCTACGAGCAGTACTTC. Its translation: CASTGHTYEQYF.

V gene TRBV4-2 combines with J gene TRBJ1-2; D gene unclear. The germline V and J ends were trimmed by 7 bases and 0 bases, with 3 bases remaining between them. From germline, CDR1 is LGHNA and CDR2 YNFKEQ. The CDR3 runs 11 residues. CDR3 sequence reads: CASKTNYGYTF. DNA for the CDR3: TGTGCCAGCAAGACTAACTATGGCTACACCTTC.

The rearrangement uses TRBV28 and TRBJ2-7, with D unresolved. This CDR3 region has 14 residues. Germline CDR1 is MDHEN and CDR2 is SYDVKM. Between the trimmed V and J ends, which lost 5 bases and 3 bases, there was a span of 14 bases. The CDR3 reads CASSPDSPIYEQYF. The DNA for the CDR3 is TGTGCCAGCAGTCCGGATTCGCCAATCTACGAGCAGTACTTC.

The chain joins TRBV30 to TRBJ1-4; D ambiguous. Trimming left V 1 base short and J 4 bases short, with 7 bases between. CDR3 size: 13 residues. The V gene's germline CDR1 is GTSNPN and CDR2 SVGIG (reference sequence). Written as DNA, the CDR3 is TGTGCCTGGAGTGCGGGTTTTAATGAAAAACTGTTTTTT. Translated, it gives CAWSAGFNEKLFF.

The CDR3 sequence is CASSPAAGTGLNQPQHF. DNA of the CDR3: TGTGCCAGCAGCCCCGCCGCCGGGACAGGGCTGAATCAGCCCCAGCATTTT. The rearrangement joins TRBV7-9 to TRBJ1-5, with 9 bases matching TRBD1. V lost 5 bases and J lost 4; bases outside the gene matches: 12. The germline V gene encodes CDR1 SEHNR and CDR2 FQNEAQ (reference sequence). This CDR3 region has 17 residues. Together with reference TRBV7-9 and TRBJ1-5, the CDR3 gives the full variable domain: DTGVSQNPRHKITKRGQNVTFRCDPISEHNRLYWYRQTLGQGPEFLTYFQNEAQLEKSRLLSDRFSAERPKGSFSTLEIQRTEQGDSAMYLCASSPAAGTGLNQPQHFGDGTRLSIL.